The T cell receptor beta chain under discussion was sequenced for a study of memory CD4+ T cells and cytomegalovirus serostatus. The sort gate was single viable CD3+CD4+CD8-CD45RO+ cells for memory CD4+ T cells. The table came from immunoSEQ multiplex PCR; TCRdb's copy has only in-frame clones and leaves some out. Found here are around 53,000 clones, 80% to 90% of them singletons; the top ten hold 2%. This CDR3 has 15 amino acids. The germline V gene encodes CDR1 MNHEY and CDR2 SMNVEV (reference sequence). Trimming stripped 5 bases from V and 4 bases from J, with 14 bases between. The TCR originated in an adult in good health and CMV-seropositive. The V call is TRBV27, the J call TRBJ2-2, with a possible D match to TRBD2 (6 bases). Specimen: memory CD4+ T cells from blood. In DNA form, the CDR3 reads TGTGCCAGCAGTCCCAGGCGGGGTAGCACCGGGGAGCTGTTTTTT. Translating it yields CASSPRRGSTGELFF.